Listed below are T cell receptor beta chains from one sample, sequenced in a study of shared clonotypes between healthy human individuals. Using immunoSEQ multiplex PCR, the repertoire was profiled, and TCRdb retains in-frame clones only, with some absent. Here the sample spans about 2.5 million clones, about nine tenths being singletons. Material: naive CD4+ T cells from PBMCs. These receptor sequences come from a man younger than 35 in good health. Some clones in this sample may be carry-over from other donors' samples. Each CDR3 is given with its conserved first and last residue. A D gene is named only where the DNA matches it firmly. Only part of the rows carry a size: once, few, many, or a class if the clone is expanded.

>NA|TRBV11-2|NA|TRBJ1-5
CASSLRGGQPQHF
TGTGCCAGCAGCTTACGGGGGGGGCAGCCCCAGCATTTT
>NA|TRBV6-1|TRBD1|TRBJ2-1
CASRRQGRLNEQFF
TGTGCCAGCAGAAGACAGGGGAGGCTCAATGAGCAGTTCTTC
>NA|TRBV11-2|TRBD1|TRBJ1-2
CASSLVRGRDSNYGYTF
TGTGCCAGCAGCTTAGTCAGGGGGCGAGATTCTAACTATGGCTACACCTTC
>NA|TRBV21-1|NA|TRBJ2-5
CASSKGVREEATQYF
TGTGCCAGCAGCAAAGGGGTGCGGGAGGAGGCGACCCAGTACTTC
>NA|TRBV27|TRBD1|TRBJ1-5
CASSSLGQGRQPQHF
TGTGCCAGCAGTTCTCTAGGACAGGGGAGGCAGCCCCAGCATTTT
>NA|TRBV9|NA|TRBJ2-5
CASSPMGTEETQYF
TGTGCCAGCAGCCCCATGGGGACCGAAGAGACCCAGTACTTC
>few|TRBV28|NA|TRBJ1-5
CASSYRVRNQPQHF
TGTGCCAGCAGTTACAGGGTGCGCAATCAGCCCCAGCATTTT
>NA|TRBV6-4|NA|TRBJ1-3
CASSEDDRSSGNTIYF
TGTGCCAGCAGTGAAGATGACAGAAGCTCTGGAAACACCATATATTTT
>once|TRBV27|TRBD1|TRBJ1-6
CASSLFKQGYVLHF
TGTGCCAGCAGTTTATTCAAACAGGGGTATGTCCTCCACTTT
>NA|TRBV10-2|NA|TRBJ2-3
CASRPSSDTQYF
TGCGCCAGCAGACCATCTTCGGATACGCAGTATTTT
>once|TRBV11-3|NA|TRBJ2-2
CASSSTRWRADTGELFF
TGTGCCAGCAGCTCCACAAGGTGGCGGGCTGACACCGGGGAGCTGTTTTTT